The clone carrying this TCR delta chain has a handful of counts. A much larger clone lies a single base off, so this may be a read error. The sample has other DNA sequences that encode this CDR3 too. The entry originates in a study of gamma-delta chains in newborns, infants, children. Germline lookup yields CDR1 GEAIGNYY and CDR2 EKD. The CDR3 sequence is 18 residues long. TCRdb fed the reads to CATT. The sample consists of about 2,300 delta-chain clones, 0.95% to 1.1% of them appearing once. The specimen was blood. The rearrangement joins TRDV2 to TRDJ2; TRDD2 is a possible D gene (7 bases). This sequence originates from a child who was a newborn, infant or young child, either healthy, febrile or measles-vaccinated (not recorded which). For the CDR3, the DNA is TGTGCCTGTGACACCGTCGGGGGACCTTCCTCGGGGACAGCACAGCTCTTCTTT. Its protein is CACDTVGGPSSGTAQLFF.